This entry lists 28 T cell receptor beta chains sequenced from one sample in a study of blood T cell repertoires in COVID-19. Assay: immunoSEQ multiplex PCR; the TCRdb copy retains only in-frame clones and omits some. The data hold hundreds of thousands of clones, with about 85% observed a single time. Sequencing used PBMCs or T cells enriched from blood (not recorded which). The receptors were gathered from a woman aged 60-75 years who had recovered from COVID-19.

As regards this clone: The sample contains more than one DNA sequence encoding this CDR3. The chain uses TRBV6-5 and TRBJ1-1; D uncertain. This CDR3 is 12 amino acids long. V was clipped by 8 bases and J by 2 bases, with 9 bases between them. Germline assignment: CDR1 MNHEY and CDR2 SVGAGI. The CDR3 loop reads CASRRGNTEAFF. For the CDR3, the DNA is TGTGCCAGCCGACGAGGAAACACTGAAGCTTTCTTT.

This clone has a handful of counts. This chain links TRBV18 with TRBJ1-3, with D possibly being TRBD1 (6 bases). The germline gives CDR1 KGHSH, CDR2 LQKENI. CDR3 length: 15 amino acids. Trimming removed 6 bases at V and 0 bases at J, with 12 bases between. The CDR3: CASSPTGYSGNTIYF. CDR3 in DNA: TGTGCCAGCTCCCCGACAGGTTACTCTGGAAACACCATATATTTT.

The CDR3 nucleotides are TGTGCCACCAGCAGAGTAGAGGGGGCCGAGGCTTTCTTT. It encodes CATSRVEGAEAFF. This rearrangement joins TRBV15 to TRBJ1-1; 7 nucleotides agree with TRBD1. Per germline, CDR1 LNHNV and CDR2 YYDKDF (reference sequence). Trimming cost V 1 base and J 11 bases; bases outside gene matches: 7. This CDR3 has 13 residues. Based on the CDR3 plus reference TRBV15 and TRBJ1-1, the full variable domain is DAMVIQNPRYQVTQFGKPVTLSCSQTLNHNVMYWYQQKSSQAPKLLFHYYDKDFNNEADTPDNFQSRRPNTSFCFLDIRSPGLGDTAMYLCATSRVEGAEAFFGQGTRLTVV.

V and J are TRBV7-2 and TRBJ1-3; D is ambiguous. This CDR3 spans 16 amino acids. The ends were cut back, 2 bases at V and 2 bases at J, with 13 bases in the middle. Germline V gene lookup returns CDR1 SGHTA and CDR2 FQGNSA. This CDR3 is CASSLKRGRAGNTIYF. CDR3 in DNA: TGTGCCAGCAGCTTAAAGCGGGGTCGAGCTGGAAACACCATATATTTT.

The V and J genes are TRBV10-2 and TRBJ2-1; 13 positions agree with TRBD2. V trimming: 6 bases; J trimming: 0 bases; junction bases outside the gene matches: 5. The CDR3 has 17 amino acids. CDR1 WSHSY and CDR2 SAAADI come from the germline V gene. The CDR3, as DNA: TGCGCCAGCAGGACGGGACTAGCGGGGAGCTCCTACAATGAGCAGTTCTTC. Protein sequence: CASRTGLAGSSYNEQFF.

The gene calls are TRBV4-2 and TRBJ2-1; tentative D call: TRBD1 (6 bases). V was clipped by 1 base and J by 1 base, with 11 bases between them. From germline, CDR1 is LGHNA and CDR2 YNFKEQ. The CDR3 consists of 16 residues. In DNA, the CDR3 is TGTGCCAGCAGCCAAGTGGTAGGACAGTCCTACAATGAGCAGTTCTTC. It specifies CASSQVVGQSYNEQFF.

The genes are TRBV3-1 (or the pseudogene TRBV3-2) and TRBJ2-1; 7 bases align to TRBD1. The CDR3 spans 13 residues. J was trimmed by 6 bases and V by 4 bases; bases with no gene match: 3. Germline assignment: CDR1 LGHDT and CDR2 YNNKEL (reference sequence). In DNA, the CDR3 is TGTGCCAGCAGCCTTAACAGGGGCAATGAGCAGTTCTTC. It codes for CASSLNRGNEQFF.

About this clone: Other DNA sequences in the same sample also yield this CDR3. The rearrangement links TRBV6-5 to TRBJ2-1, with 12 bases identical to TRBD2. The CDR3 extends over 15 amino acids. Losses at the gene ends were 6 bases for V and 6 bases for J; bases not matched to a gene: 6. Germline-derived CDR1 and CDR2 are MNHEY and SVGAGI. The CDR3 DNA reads TGTGCCAGCAGCCTAGCGGGGGGGCCCCTCAATGAGCAGTTCTTC. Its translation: CASSLAGGPLNEQFF.

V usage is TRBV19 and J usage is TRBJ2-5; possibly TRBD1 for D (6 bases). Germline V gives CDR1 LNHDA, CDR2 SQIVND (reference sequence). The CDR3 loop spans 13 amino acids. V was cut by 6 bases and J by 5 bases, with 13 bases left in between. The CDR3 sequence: CASRGTGRETQYF. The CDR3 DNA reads TGTGCCAGTAGGGGCACAGGGCGGGAGACCCAGTACTTC.

CDR3 protein: CASSRPRLAGSYNEQFF. The CDR3, as DNA: TGCGCCAGCAGTCGCCCCCGGCTAGCGGGTTCCTACAATGAGCAGTTCTTC. The rearrangement joins TRBV23-1 to TRBJ2-1; 8 bases match TRBD2. TRBV23-1 qualifies as an ORF whose function is uncertain. The trim removed 4 bases at V and 1 base at J, leaving 9 bases unmatched. The CDR3 spans 17 residues.

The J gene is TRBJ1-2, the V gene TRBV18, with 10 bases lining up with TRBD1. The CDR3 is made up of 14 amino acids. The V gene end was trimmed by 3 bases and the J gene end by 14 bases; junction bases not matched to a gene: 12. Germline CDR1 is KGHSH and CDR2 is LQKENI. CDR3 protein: CASSPLPGQGRWTF. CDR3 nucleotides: TGTGCCAGCTCACCGCTACCGGGACAGGGGAGATGGACCTTC.

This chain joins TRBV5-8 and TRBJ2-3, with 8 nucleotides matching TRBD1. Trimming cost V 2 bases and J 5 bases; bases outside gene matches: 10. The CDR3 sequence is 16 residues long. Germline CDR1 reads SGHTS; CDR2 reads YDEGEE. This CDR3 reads CASSFLTGGLGDTQYF. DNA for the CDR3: TGTGCCAGCAGCTTCCTTACAGGGGGGCTCGGAGATACGCAGTATTTT.

CDR3 residues: CASSPGTGVAGELFF. CDR3 DNA sequence: TGTGCCAGCAGTCCCGGGACAGGGGTGGCCGGGGAGCTGTTTTTT. This rearrangement joins TRBV3-1 (or the pseudogene TRBV3-2) to TRBJ2-2; 10 bases are a match to TRBD1. This CDR3 comprises 15 residues. The V segment lost 6 bases and the J segment 6 bases; nucleotides outside the gene matches: 7. CDR1 is LGHDT and CDR2 is YNNKEL in the germline V gene (reference sequence).

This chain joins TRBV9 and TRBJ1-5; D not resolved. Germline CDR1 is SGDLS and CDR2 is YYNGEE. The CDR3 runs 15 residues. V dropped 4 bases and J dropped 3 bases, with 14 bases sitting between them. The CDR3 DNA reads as TGTGCCAGCAGCTCTCACGGAACAGACAATCAGCCCCAGCATTTT. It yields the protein CASSSHGTDNQPQHF.

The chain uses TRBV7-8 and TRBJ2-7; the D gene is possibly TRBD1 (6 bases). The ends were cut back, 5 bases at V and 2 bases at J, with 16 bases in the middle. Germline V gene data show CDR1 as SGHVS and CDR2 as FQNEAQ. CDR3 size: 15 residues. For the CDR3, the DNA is TGTGCCAGCAGCCCTGCCCCCCAGGGGACCTACGAGCAGTACGTC. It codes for CASSPAPQGTYEQYV.

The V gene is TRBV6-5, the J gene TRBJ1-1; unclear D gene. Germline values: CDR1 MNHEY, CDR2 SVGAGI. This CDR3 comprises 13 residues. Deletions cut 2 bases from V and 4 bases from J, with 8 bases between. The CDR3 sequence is CASSYGQLTEAFF. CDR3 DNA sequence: TGTGCCAGCAGTTACGGGCAGCTCACTGAAGCTTTCTTT.

The DNA of the CDR3 is TGTGCCATCAACTCTGGGACAGAATACAATGAGCAGTTCTTC. This gives the protein CAINSGTEYNEQFF. V is TRBV10-3 and J is TRBJ2-1, with 7 bases fitting TRBD1. V gave up 7 bases and J gave up 4 bases; unmatched junction bases: 7. This CDR3 is built from 14 residues. Germline V gene data show CDR1 as ENHRY and CDR2 as SYGVKD.

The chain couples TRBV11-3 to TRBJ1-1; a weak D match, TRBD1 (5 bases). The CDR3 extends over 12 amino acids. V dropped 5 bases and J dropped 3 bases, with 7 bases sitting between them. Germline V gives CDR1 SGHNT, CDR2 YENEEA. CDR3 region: CASSAGYTEAFF. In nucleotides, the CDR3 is TGTGCCAGCAGCGCAGGGTACACTGAAGCTTTCTTT.

CDR3 in amino acids: CASSPTSLSWEQYF. CDR3 DNA sequence: TGTGCCAGCAGCCCGACGTCACTATCTTGGGAGCAGTACTTC. The chain couples TRBV27 to TRBJ2-7; D call uncertain. There are 14 residues in the CDR3. Germline V lookup: CDR1 MNHEY, CDR2 SMNVEV (reference sequence). The ends were cut back, 6 bases at V and 7 bases at J, with 19 bases in the middle.

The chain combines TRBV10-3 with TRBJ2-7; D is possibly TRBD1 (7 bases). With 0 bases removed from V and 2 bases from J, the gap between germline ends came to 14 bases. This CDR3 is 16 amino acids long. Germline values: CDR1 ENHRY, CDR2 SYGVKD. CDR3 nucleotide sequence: TGTGCCATCAGTGAGTCCGGCAGGGGGGTCCCCTACGAGCAGTACGTC. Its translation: CAISESGRGVPYEQYV.

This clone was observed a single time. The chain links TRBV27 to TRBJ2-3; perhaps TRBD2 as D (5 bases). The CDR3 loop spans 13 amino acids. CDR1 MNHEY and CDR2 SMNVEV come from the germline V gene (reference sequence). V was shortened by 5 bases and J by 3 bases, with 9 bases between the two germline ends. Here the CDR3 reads CASSIRGTDTQYF. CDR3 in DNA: TGTGCCAGCAGTATCCGGGGTACAGATACGCAGTATTTT.

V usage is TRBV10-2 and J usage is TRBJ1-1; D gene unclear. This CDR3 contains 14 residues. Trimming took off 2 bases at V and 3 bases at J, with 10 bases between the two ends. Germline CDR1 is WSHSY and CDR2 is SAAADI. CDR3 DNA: TGCGCCAGCAGTGAGCCGGCGGGGTACACTGAAGCTTTCTTT. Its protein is CASSEPAGYTEAFF.

The CDR3 reads CAWSVPPSGGNTIYF. The DNA for the CDR3 is TGTGCCTGGAGTGTACCCCCTTCAGGGGGAAACACCATATATTTT. This chain links TRBV30 with TRBJ1-3; possibly TRBD1 for D (5 bases). CDR1 is GTSNPN, CDR2 SVGIG, per germline (reference sequence). Trimming cost V 0 bases and J 4 bases, with 13 bases left between them. CDR3 size: 15 residues.

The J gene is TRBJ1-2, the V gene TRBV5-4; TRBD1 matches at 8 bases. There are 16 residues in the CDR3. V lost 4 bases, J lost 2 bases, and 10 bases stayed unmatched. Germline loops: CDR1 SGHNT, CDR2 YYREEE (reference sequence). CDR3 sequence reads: CASSGDPTGGNYGYTF. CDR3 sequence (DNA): TGTGCCAGCAGCGGAGATCCCACAGGGGGGAACTATGGCTACACCTTC.

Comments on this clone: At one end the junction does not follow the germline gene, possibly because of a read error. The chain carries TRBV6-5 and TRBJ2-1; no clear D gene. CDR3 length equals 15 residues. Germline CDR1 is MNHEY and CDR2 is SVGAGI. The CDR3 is CASSYARDSYNEQLF. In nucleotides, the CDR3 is TGTGCCAGCAGTTACGCACGTGATAGCTACAATGAGCAGCTCTTC.

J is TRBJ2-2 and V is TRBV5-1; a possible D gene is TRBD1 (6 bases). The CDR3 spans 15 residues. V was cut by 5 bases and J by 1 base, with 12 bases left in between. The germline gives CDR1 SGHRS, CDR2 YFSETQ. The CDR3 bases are TGCGCCAGCAGGTCCACAGGGATGAACACCGGGGAGCTGTTTTTT. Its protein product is CASRSTGMNTGELFF.

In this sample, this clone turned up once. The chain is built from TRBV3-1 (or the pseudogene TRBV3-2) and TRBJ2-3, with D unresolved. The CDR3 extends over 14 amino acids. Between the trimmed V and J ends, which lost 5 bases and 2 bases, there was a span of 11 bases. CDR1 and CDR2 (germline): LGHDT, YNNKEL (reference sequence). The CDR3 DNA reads TGTGCCAGCAGCTTTATTAGTGCCACAGATACGCAGTATTTT. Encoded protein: CASSFISATDTQYF.

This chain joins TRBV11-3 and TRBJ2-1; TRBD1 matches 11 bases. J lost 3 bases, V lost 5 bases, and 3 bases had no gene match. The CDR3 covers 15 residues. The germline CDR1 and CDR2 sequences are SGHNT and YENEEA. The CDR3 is CASSLGTGGYNEQFF. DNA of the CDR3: TGTGCCAGCAGCCTGGGGACAGGGGGCTACAATGAGCAGTTCTTC.